The rows below give T cell receptor beta chains drawn from one sample of a study of T cells in Graves' hyperthyroidism and ophthalmopathy. MiXCR was run by TCRdb on the multiplex PCR reads, yielding one entry per CDR3 protein. The sample includes around 440,000 distinct CDR3 sequences, around 16% of them seen just once. Sequencing input: blood. Receptor source: a woman under 30 with Graves' hyperthyroidism. Both conserved end residues are part of each CDR3. Each record gives: V gene, clone size, J gene, D gene, CDR3 protein, CDR3 DNA. A D gene is named only where the DNA matches it firmly. Some rows mark clone size as missing; the rest say once, few, many or name a class of expanded clone.

TRBV5-1	many	TRBJ2-7	.	CASSLGGTAGEQYF	TGCGCCAGCAGCTTGGGAGGGACAGCGGGGGAGCAGTACTTC
TRBV9	few	TRBJ2-7	TRBD2	CASSSGLAGGGGYYEQYF	TGTGCCAGCTCATCGGGACTAGCGGGGGGGGGGGGGTACTACGAGCAGTACTTC
TRBV12-3/TRBV12-4	.	TRBJ2-5	.	CASSLGQRETQYF	TGTGCCAGCAGCCTGGGCCAGCGGGAGACCCAGTACTTC
TRBV6-1	many	TRBJ1-1	TRBD1	CASSEDDRGTEAFF	TGTGCCAGCAGTGAAGACGACAGGGGAACTGAAGCTTTCTTT
TRBV6-1	.	TRBJ2-1	.	CASSLAVVNEQFF	TGTGCCAGCAGTTTGGCAGTGGTCAATGAGCAGTTCTTC
TRBV2	many	TRBJ1-2	.	CASSMGSHYGYTF	TGTGCCAGCAGTATGGGTAGTCACTATGGCTACACCTTC
TRBV2	many	TRBJ1-6	.	CASSEQGTYNSPLHF	TGTGCCAGCAGTGAACAGGGGACGTACAATTCACCCCTCCACTTT
TRBV7-9	.	TRBJ1-1	.	CASSPKGLWGTEAFF	TGTGCCAGCAGCCCCAAAGGCCTATGGGGAACTGAAGCTTTCTTT
TRBV6-5	many	TRBJ2-7	.	CASSYLDEQYF	TGTGCCAGCAGTTACCTCGACGAGCAGTACTTC
TRBV2	many	TRBJ1-1	.	CASSDNDWDTEAFF	TGTGCCAGCAGTGATAACGATTGGGACACTGAAGCTTTCTTT
TRBV12-3/TRBV12-4	many	TRBJ1-2	TRBD1	CASSFGGTVYGYTF	TGTGCCAGCAGTTTCGGTGGGACAGTTTATGGCTACACCTTC
TRBV7-9	many	TRBJ2-7	TRBD1	CASILDQGAGSYEQYF	TGTGCCAGCATCCTCGACCAGGGGGCGGGCTCCTACGAGCAGTACTTC
TRBV4-1	.	TRBJ2-3	TRBD2	CASSLIAGGTDTQYF	TGCGCCAGCAGCCTAATAGCGGGGGGCACAGATACGCAGTATTTT
TRBV25-1	few	TRBJ2-2	.	CASSEGRTGELFF	TGTGCCAGCAGTGAAGGGAGGACCGGGGAGCTGTTTTTT
TRBV12-3/TRBV12-4	.	TRBJ2-5	TRBD2	CASSPRSLAGGEETQYF	TGTGCCAGCAGTCCGAGGTCACTAGCGGGGGGGGAAGAGACCCAGTACTTC
TRBV6-1	many	TRBJ2-5	.	CASTNPASGLQETQYF	TGTGCCAGCACCAACCCCGCCAGCGGACTCCAAGAGACCCAGTACTTC
TRBV11-3	.	TRBJ2-1	.	CASSLDYGAWDEQFF	TGTGCCAGCAGCTTAGATTATGGGGCTTGGGATGAGCAGTTCTTC
TRBV10-3	many	TRBJ2-1	TRBD2	CAISESIAGSYNEQFF	TGTGCCATCAGTGAGTCGATAGCGGGGAGTTACAATGAGCAGTTCTTC